Listed here is a single TCR beta chain. Between the trimmed V and J ends, which lost 8 bases and 2 bases, there was a span of 15 bases. This CDR3 is 14 amino acids long. The V gene's germline CDR1 is MNHNS and CDR2 SASEGT. TCRdb re-called the reads with MiXCR, one entry per CDR3 protein. The sample contains over 300,000 distinct CDR3 sequences, 8% to 10% of which appear only once. The sample is drawn from a study of T cell repertoires in cytomegalovirus infection. The TCR comes from a human donor in good health (CMV status not recorded). Some clones in this sample may be carry-over from other donors' samples. The V call is TRBV6-1, the J call TRBJ1-1, with TRBD1 as a possible D gene (6 bases). The specimen sequenced was PBMCs. In DNA, the CDR3 is TGTGCCAGCCAGAGTGCGGGGGGCAACACTGAAGCTTTCTTT. This translates into CASQSAGGNTEAFF.